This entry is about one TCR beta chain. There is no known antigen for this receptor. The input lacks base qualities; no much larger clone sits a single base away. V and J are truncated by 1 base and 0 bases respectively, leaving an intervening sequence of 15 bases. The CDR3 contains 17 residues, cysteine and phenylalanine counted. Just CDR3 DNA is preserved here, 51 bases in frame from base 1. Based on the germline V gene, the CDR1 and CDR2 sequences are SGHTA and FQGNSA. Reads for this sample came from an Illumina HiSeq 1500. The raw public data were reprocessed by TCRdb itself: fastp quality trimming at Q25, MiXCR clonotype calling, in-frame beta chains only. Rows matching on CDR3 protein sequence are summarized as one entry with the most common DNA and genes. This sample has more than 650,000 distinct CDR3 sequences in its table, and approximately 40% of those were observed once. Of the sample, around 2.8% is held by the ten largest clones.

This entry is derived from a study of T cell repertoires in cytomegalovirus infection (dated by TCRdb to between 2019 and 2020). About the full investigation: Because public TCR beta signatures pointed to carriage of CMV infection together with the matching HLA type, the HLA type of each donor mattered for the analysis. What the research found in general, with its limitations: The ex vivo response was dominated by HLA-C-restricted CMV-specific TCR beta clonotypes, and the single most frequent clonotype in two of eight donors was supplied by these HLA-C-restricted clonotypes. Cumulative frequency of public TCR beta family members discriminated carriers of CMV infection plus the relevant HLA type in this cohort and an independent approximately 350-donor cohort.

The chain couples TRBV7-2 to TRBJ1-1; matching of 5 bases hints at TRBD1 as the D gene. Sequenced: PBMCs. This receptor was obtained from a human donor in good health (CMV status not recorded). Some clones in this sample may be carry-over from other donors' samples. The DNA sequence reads TGTGCCAGCAGCTTAGGGGGGTGGAGACAGCTGAACACTGAAGCTTTCTTT. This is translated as CASSLGGWRQLNTEAFF.